This T cell receptor beta chain derives from a study of T cell clonality in common variable immunodeficiency (dated by TCRdb to about 2015). Overall results and qualifications from the work: TCRbeta clonality was higher in CVID subjects than in healthy controls (t-test p = 0.018), and the increase was most characteristic of about a third of subjects. Fewer TCRbeta clones were shared among CVID subjects than among healthy controls (p < 0.0001). CVID TCRbeta sequences were reported to have fewer deletions and N-nucleotide insertions and to lack highly modified clones with 13 or more V deletions. Differences among patients in the CVID cohort limited the correlations between repertoire features and clinical complications. It was noted by the authors that sequencing of the repertoires of T cell subpopulations would be needed to clarify the cause of the increased clonality in CVID. Even though DNA input was the same, control samples had an average of about 90,000 unique sequences each, compared with 25,000 to 35,000 in CVID samples.

A few counts support this clone. Its cognate antigen has yet to be identified. The read halts 3 residues ahead of the CDR3 end, with the missing end drawn from the germline J gene. The CDR3 sequence holds 13 residues, the cysteine and phenylalanine included. The DNA covers only part of the CDR3, 30 bases in frame from base 1. The junction shows trimming of 7 bases on V and 6 bases on J, plus 15 bases between the germline ends. According to the germline V gene, CDR1 reads MNHEY and CDR2 reads SVGEGT. Diagnosis of CVID followed standard criteria, namely serum IgG, IgA and/or IgM below the normal range together with specific antibody deficiency. There were about 45 subjects in the CVID group (roughly 29 male and 15 female), ranging in age from roughly 9 to 65 years, with a mean age of around 44. Predominantly Caucasian heritage was noted among both the CVID patients and the healthy controls. Replacement immunoglobulin therapy had been administered to all CVID subjects for at least one year at the time of study participation. No CVID subject was ill or taking immunomodulatory or immunosuppressive medication when blood was collected. Heparinized peripheral whole blood samples of about 5 to 9 ml were collected from each donor. TCRbeta CDR3 repertoires were sequenced from genomic DNA of adults with common variable immune deficiency (CVID) and healthy adult controls. Diluted blood was density-centrifuged over Hypaque 1077 or Ficoll-Paque to isolate peripheral blood mononuclear cells. Genomic DNA was obtained from unsorted mononuclear cells through either Qiagen column purification or a centrifugation-based method.

For sequencing input, CVID and control samples contributed equivalent amounts of genomic DNA. For every sample, a 60 bp segment covering the rearranged TCRbeta CDR3 region was amplified and then sequenced. The immunoSEQ assay, a bias-corrected multiplex PCR with high-throughput sequencing, was employed for TCRbeta amplification. Under the source paper's analysis protocol: Each unique nucleotide sequence was treated as a clone and annotated with V, D and J genes, copy number and frequency. Sequences were labeled productive if in frame, and non-productive if out of frame or containing stop codons. As previously described, clonality was computed from Shannon's entropy. The predicted amino acid sequences of productive clones were used to derive the mean CDR3 Kyte-Doolittle hydropathy. Scaled V gene usage was hierarchically clustered using Manhattan distance and complete linkage with the R hclust function. Sharing of clones by CDR3 amino acid sequence was evaluated through resampling of 12 repertoires per group over 100 rounds. The repertoires were searched for around 70 published EBV-specific and roughly 240 published CMV-specific TCRbeta sequences. A couple of CVID samples yielding fewer than 10,000 sequences were excluded from analysis, leaving some 40 CVID repertoires. Here the immuneACCESS table is served through TCRdb, limited to in-frame sequences with V and J called. Missing clones are a known gap in these copies; in checked studies unresolved V genes cover under half, and the rest lacks a known reason. D and trimming were read from the DNA, whereas the V and J calls and clone size are those reported in that table. Across this sample, over 15,000 clones were tabulated and none appeared just once. About 15% of the sample belongs to the ten largest clones.

Source material: peripheral blood mononuclear cells. The chain uses TRBV6-2 or TRBV6-3 and TRBJ1-1; the D gene cannot be named for sure. The receptor comes from a human donor with common variable immunodeficiency. The CDR3 protein is CASTGGFRAEAFF. CDR3 DNA (partial): TGTGCCAGCACTGGTGGGTTTCGGGCTGAA.